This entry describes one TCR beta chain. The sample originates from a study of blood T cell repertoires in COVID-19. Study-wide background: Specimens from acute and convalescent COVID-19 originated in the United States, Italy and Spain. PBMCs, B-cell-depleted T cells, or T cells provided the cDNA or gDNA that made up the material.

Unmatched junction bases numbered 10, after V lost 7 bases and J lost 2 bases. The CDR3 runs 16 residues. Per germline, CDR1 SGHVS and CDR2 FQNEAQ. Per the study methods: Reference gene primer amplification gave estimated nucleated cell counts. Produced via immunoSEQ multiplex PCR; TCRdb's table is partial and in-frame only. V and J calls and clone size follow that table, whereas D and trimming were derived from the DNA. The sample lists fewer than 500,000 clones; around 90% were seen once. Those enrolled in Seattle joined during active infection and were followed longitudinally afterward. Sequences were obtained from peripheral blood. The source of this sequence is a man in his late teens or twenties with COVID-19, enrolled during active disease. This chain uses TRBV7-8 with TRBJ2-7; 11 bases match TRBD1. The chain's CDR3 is CASILTPGQGAYEQYF. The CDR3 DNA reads TGTGCCAGCATCCTGACTCCGGGACAGGGGGCCTACGAGCAGTACTTC.